The clone carrying this T cell receptor beta chain was counted a few times. These data originate in a study of regulatory T cells in long-lasting Graves disease. For TCR beta, libraries came from iRepertoire HTBI primers and Arm-PCR of CDR3 regions. A single record per CDR3 protein comes from TCRdb applying MiXCR to the multiplex PCR reads. In the table there are about 530,000 distinct CDR3 sequences, around 16% of which are singletons. Time point here: newly diagnosed GD, antithyroid drugs for less than 3 months. Following extraction of RNA from PBMCs, that RNA was used to make the TCR library. The CDR3 is 17 residues long. Germline loops: CDR1 ENHRY, CDR2 SYGVKD. J gave up 1 base and V 6 bases, and 7 bases lay outside the gene matches. These same records also appear under a second study, on T cells in Graves' hyperthyroidism and ophthalmopathy. That publication notes: Researchers report that a 13 V-J model separated ophthalmopathy from stable hyperthyroidism. Before onset, ophthalmopathy was predicted by the model a median about six months earlier.

This receptor was obtained from a woman aged 35-65 years with Graves disease. The specimen was peripheral blood mononuclear cells (PBMCs), collected at new diagnosis, from a patient treated with antithyroid drugs. This chain links TRBV10-3 with TRBJ2-3; TRBD2 matches 13 bases. The CDR3 is CAIRDPTSGGGTDTQYF. CDR3 coding DNA: TGTGCCATCAGAGATCCAACTAGCGGGGGGGGCACAGATACGCAGTATTTT.